Sequencing of this T cell receptor beta chain was carried out in a study of blood T cells in healthy people across ages. The CDR3 covers 16 residues. The V end was cut by 3 bases, the J end by 0 bases, with 12 bases between. The germline V gene encodes CDR1 SGDLS and CDR2 YYNGEE. Then a second PCR, running roughly 7 to 11 cycles, was carried out with a sample-barcoded 5' primer and a J-beta primer mix. TCRdb re-analysed the 5' RACE reads in MiXCR, keeping a single row per CDR3 protein. Counted here are hundreds of thousands of distinct CDR3 sequences, around two fifths occurring once; the ten biggest clones make up about a fifth.

The origin of this receptor is a man aged 60 to 75 in good health. The gene calls are TRBV9 and TRBJ2-2; tentative D call: TRBD1 (6 bases). Sequencing was carried out using blood. CDR3 sequence reads: CASSAPRGANTGELFF. The DNA for the CDR3 is TGTGCCAGCAGCGCCCCCAGGGGCGCGAACACCGGGGAGCTGTTTTTT.